This entry describes one TCR beta chain. The sample comes from a study of blood T cells in healthy people across ages. Germline V CDR1 and CDR2: KGHDR, SFDVKD. The CDR3 spans 12 residues. V was trimmed by 0 bases and J by 10 bases, leaving 8 bases between them. The second PCR ran about 6 to 12 cycles with a sample-barcoded 5' primer and J-beta primers. MiXCR, run by TCRdb on the 5' RACE reads, gives a single entry per CDR3 protein. This table holds roughly 1,100,000 distinct CDR3 sequences, around 27% found once. This sample was also put to use in a study of T cells of mothers and their children.

The sample taken for sequencing was blood. The sequence derives from a girl aged 2-10 years in good health. The chain is built from TRBV24-1 and TRBJ1-1; possibly TRBD1 for D (5 bases). The CDR3 reads CATSDLQGVAFF. The DNA for the CDR3 is TGTGCCACCAGTGATTTGCAAGGGGTAGCTTTCTTT.